The rows below give T cell receptor beta chains drawn from one sample of a study of neurological immune-mediated disorders. Each CDR3 protein is one row after TCRdb ran MiXCR on the 5' RACE reads. The sample records 20,000 to 30,000 distinct CDR3 sequences, about 13% being singletons. What was sequenced was PBMCs. These receptors all come from an older woman with HTLV-1-associated myelopathy (HAM/TSP). The CDR3 runs from the conserved cysteine through the conserved F or W. D genes are given only for firm matches. Size is omitted from some rows. Given values are once, few, many or a class for expanded clones.

v_call: TRBV20-1; j_call: TRBJ2-7; d_call: TRBD2; clone_size: many; cdr3_nt: TGCAGTGTCTCTCGGGCTAGCGGAGACTACGAGCAGTACTTC; cdr3_aa: CSVSRASGDYEQYF
v_call: TRBV6-5; j_call: TRBJ1-6; d_call: .; clone_size: many; cdr3_nt: TGTGCCAGCACCCTAGAGGCCCCGGACAATTCACCCCTCCACTTT; cdr3_aa: CASTLEAPDNSPLHF
v_call: TRBV29-1; j_call: TRBJ2-1; d_call: .; clone_size: many; cdr3_nt: TGCAGCGTTGAAAACAGGGTTGACAATGAGCAGTTCTTC; cdr3_aa: CSVENRVDNEQFF
v_call: TRBV10-3; j_call: TRBJ2-7; d_call: TRBD1; clone_size: many; cdr3_nt: TGTGCCATCAGTGGGGGACAGGGGGTAGAACAGTACTTC; cdr3_aa: CAISGGQGVEQYF
v_call: TRBV3-1; j_call: TRBJ2-2; d_call: TRBD2; clone_size: many; cdr3_nt: TGTGCCAGCAGCCAAGATCCAGCGGGAGGGCCACACACCGGGGAGCTGTTTTTT; cdr3_aa: CASSQDPAGGPHTGELFF
v_call: TRBV21-1; j_call: TRBJ1-4; d_call: .; clone_size: few; cdr3_nt: TGTGCCAGCAGCAAAAAAACCGGGACAGGGAGTGAAAAACTGTTTTTT; cdr3_aa: CASSKKTGTGSEKLFF
v_call: TRBV5-1; j_call: TRBJ2-1; d_call: TRBD1; clone_size: medium-sized; cdr3_nt: TGCGCCAGCAGCGCCAGACAGGGGATTGAGCAGTTCTTC; cdr3_aa: CASSARQGIEQFF
v_call: TRBV29-1; j_call: TRBJ2-7; d_call: .; clone_size: .; cdr3_nt: TGCAGCGTTGCCGGTCAGGGGAGGCACGAGAAGTACTTC; cdr3_aa: CSVAGQGRHEKYF
v_call: TRBV6-5; j_call: TRBJ2-1; d_call: .; clone_size: many; cdr3_nt: TGTGCCAGCAGTAGACGCAGCTCCTACAATGAGCAGTTCTTC; cdr3_aa: CASSRRSSYNEQFF
v_call: TRBV11-2; j_call: TRBJ2-3; d_call: .; clone_size: many; cdr3_nt: TGTGCCAGCAGCCCATTAGGTGGCACAGATACGCAGTATTTT; cdr3_aa: CASSPLGGTDTQYF
v_call: TRBV5-1; j_call: TRBJ2-1; d_call: .; clone_size: many; cdr3_nt: TGCGCCAGCAGCTTAACCGGGACTGGAATAAATGAGCAGTTCTTC; cdr3_aa: CASSLTGTGINEQFF
v_call: TRBV9; j_call: TRBJ2-7; d_call: TRBD2; clone_size: many; cdr3_nt: TGTGCCAGCAGCGTTGGACTGAGCGGGAGTTACGAGCAGTACTTC; cdr3_aa: CASSVGLSGSYEQYF
v_call: TRBV7-2; j_call: TRBJ2-6; d_call: .; clone_size: medium-sized; cdr3_nt: TGTGCCAGCAGCCCGGGTAACGTCCTGACTTTC; cdr3_aa: CASSPGNVLTF
v_call: TRBV2; j_call: TRBJ2-1; d_call: TRBD1; clone_size: many; cdr3_nt: TGTGCCAGCAGCGTCGATGGACAGGCATACAATGAGCAGTTCTTC; cdr3_aa: CASSVDGQAYNEQFF
v_call: TRBV10-3; j_call: TRBJ2-7; d_call: .; clone_size: many; cdr3_nt: TGTGCCATCAGTGAGTACGAAAGCTCCTACGAGCAGTACTTC; cdr3_aa: CAISEYESSYEQYF
v_call: TRBV10-3; j_call: TRBJ1-1; d_call: .; clone_size: many; cdr3_nt: TGTGCCATCAGTGAGTCACAGGGCACTGAAGCTTTCTTT; cdr3_aa: CAISESQGTEAFF
v_call: TRBV5-5; j_call: TRBJ2-7; d_call: .; clone_size: many; cdr3_nt: TGTGCCAGCAGCCAAAGTCCCGACAGCCGCTCCTACGAGCAGTACTTC; cdr3_aa: CASSQSPDSRSYEQYF
v_call: TRBV5-5; j_call: TRBJ1-6; d_call: TRBD1; clone_size: many; cdr3_nt: TGTGCCAGCAGCTCGGGACAGCCTCGCTCACCCCTCCACTTT; cdr3_aa: CASSSGQPRSPLHF
v_call: TRBV6-6; j_call: TRBJ2-3; d_call: .; clone_size: many; cdr3_nt: TGTGCCAGCAGGAAAATCGACAGGTCAGATACGCAGTATTTT; cdr3_aa: CASRKIDRSDTQYF
v_call: TRBV20-1; j_call: TRBJ1-3; d_call: .; clone_size: few; cdr3_nt: TGCAGTGCTCGAGAGAGTGGGGGGGGCTCTGGAAACACCATATATTTT; cdr3_aa: CSARESGGGSGNTIYF
v_call: TRBV12-3/TRBV12-4; j_call: TRBJ1-5; d_call: .; clone_size: many; cdr3_nt: TGTGCCAGCAGTTTAGCGCCTGGACAGCCCCAGCATTTT; cdr3_aa: CASSLAPGQPQHF
v_call: TRBV14; j_call: TRBJ1-2; d_call: .; clone_size: many; cdr3_nt: TGTGCCAGCAGCCGGGCAGGGACTAACTATGGCTACACCTTC; cdr3_aa: CASSRAGTNYGYTF
v_call: TRBV20-1; j_call: TRBJ2-1; d_call: TRBD2; clone_size: .; cdr3_nt: TGCAGTGCTAGGTCCCCTAGCGGGGGGCCAATGAATGAGCAGTTCTTC; cdr3_aa: CSARSPSGGPMNEQFF
v_call: TRBV7-9; j_call: TRBJ1-1; d_call: .; clone_size: .; cdr3_nt: TGTGCCAGCAGCTCCCGAGCACCTGACACTGAAGCTTTCTTT; cdr3_aa: CASSSRAPDTEAFF
v_call: TRBV4-1; j_call: TRBJ2-1; d_call: TRBD2; clone_size: medium-sized; cdr3_nt: TGCGCCAGCAGCCAAGAAGGACTAGCTGGGAACAATGAGCAGTTCTTC; cdr3_aa: CASSQEGLAGNNEQFF
v_call: TRBV20-1; j_call: TRBJ2-7; d_call: .; clone_size: many; cdr3_nt: TGCAGTGCTAGAAACGGAAGGGGCGGCTACGAGCAGTACTTC; cdr3_aa: CSARNGRGGYEQYF
v_call: TRBV12-3/TRBV12-4; j_call: TRBJ2-3; d_call: .; clone_size: many; cdr3_nt: TGTGCCAGCAGTTTAGGGGTGCTTATCACAGATACGCAGTATTTT; cdr3_aa: CASSLGVLITDTQYF
v_call: TRBV14; j_call: TRBJ1-1; d_call: .; clone_size: many; cdr3_nt: TGTGCCAGCAGCCAAGAACCCTCGGTAGGAATGAACACTGAAGCTTTCTTT; cdr3_aa: CASSQEPSVGMNTEAFF
v_call: TRBV19; j_call: TRBJ2-1; d_call: .; clone_size: many; cdr3_nt: TGTGCCAGTAGTAACAGGCAGGGAGACGGGCAGTTCTTC; cdr3_aa: CASSNRQGDGQFF
v_call: TRBV5-1; j_call: TRBJ1-1; d_call: TRBD1; clone_size: many; cdr3_nt: TGCGCCAGCAGCGTGACGGGACAGGGGGCTGGGTACACTGAAGCTTTCTTT; cdr3_aa: CASSVTGQGAGYTEAFF
v_call: TRBV6-1; j_call: TRBJ2-7; d_call: .; clone_size: many; cdr3_nt: TGTGCCAGCAGTGAATATTACGAGCAGTACTTC; cdr3_aa: CASSEYYEQYF
v_call: TRBV12-3/TRBV12-4; j_call: TRBJ2-1; d_call: .; clone_size: many; cdr3_nt: TGTGCCAGCAGTTTCAGGGGGACTCTTTTGGATGAGCAGTTCTTC; cdr3_aa: CASSFRGTLLDEQFF
v_call: TRBV12-3/TRBV12-4; j_call: TRBJ1-2; d_call: TRBD1; clone_size: medium-sized; cdr3_nt: TGTGCCAGCAGTTTTGCCGGGACAGGGGGCAGCGGCTACACCTTC; cdr3_aa: CASSFAGTGGSGYTF
v_call: TRBV5-1; j_call: TRBJ1-3; d_call: .; clone_size: many; cdr3_nt: TGCGCCAGCAGCTTGGGAGTCTCTGGAAACACCATATATTTT; cdr3_aa: CASSLGVSGNTIYF
v_call: TRBV20-1; j_call: TRBJ1-1; d_call: TRBD1; clone_size: .; cdr3_nt: TGCAGTGCTTCATTAACTGACATACAGGGGCCTTTGGGAGCTTTCTTT; cdr3_aa: CSASLTDIQGPLGAFF
v_call: TRBV18; j_call: TRBJ2-7; d_call: TRBD1; clone_size: many; cdr3_nt: TGTGCCAGCTCACCATTGGGACAGGGGGCCCACGAGCAGTACTTC; cdr3_aa: CASSPLGQGAHEQYF
v_call: TRBV20-1; j_call: TRBJ2-2; d_call: TRBD2; clone_size: many; cdr3_nt: TGCAGTGCTATGCAGGGGTCTAGCGGGAGTTCAGGACTGTTTTTT; cdr3_aa: CSAMQGSSGSSGLFF
v_call: TRBV10-2; j_call: TRBJ2-7; d_call: .; clone_size: medium-sized; cdr3_nt: TGCGCCAGCAGTGAGAGGTCAGGATGGGAGCAGTACTTC; cdr3_aa: CASSERSGWEQYF
v_call: TRBV20-1; j_call: TRBJ1-1; d_call: TRBD1; clone_size: many; cdr3_nt: TGCAGTGCTAGAGAGAAACAGGGGCTCTGGACTGAAGCTTTCTTT; cdr3_aa: CSAREKQGLWTEAFF
v_call: TRBV11-2; j_call: TRBJ1-1; d_call: .; clone_size: few; cdr3_nt: TGTGCCAGCAGTCAGGGGAATGTTGGGAACACTGAAGCTTTCTTT; cdr3_aa: CASSQGNVGNTEAFF
v_call: TRBV11-3; j_call: TRBJ1-1; d_call: .; clone_size: many; cdr3_nt: TGTGCCAGCAGCTTTCCGAAGGGGGGGAACACTGAAGCTTTCTTT; cdr3_aa: CASSFPKGGNTEAFF
v_call: TRBV20-1; j_call: TRBJ2-4; d_call: .; clone_size: many; cdr3_nt: TGCAGTGCTAGAGATCCCACTTCGAGTTGGTTGATTTCCAAAAACATTCAGTACTTC; cdr3_aa: CSARDPTSSWLISKNIQYF
v_call: TRBV7-9; j_call: TRBJ2-3; d_call: .; clone_size: medium-sized; cdr3_nt: TGTGCCAGCAGTTTCTGGGAAGCCACAGATACGCAGTATTTT; cdr3_aa: CASSFWEATDTQYF
v_call: TRBV29-1; j_call: TRBJ2-7; d_call: .; clone_size: .; cdr3_nt: TGCAGCGTTGTGGACTCCTTTGGCGAGCAGTACTTC; cdr3_aa: CSVVDSFGEQYF
v_call: TRBV20-1; j_call: TRBJ1-1; d_call: .; clone_size: many; cdr3_nt: TGCAGTGCTCCAACTGTGAACACTGAAGCTTTCTTT; cdr3_aa: CSAPTVNTEAFF
v_call: TRBV29-1; j_call: TRBJ1-2; d_call: .; clone_size: many; cdr3_nt: TGCAGCGTTGAAAAGGGGCTAGACTATGGCTACACCTTC; cdr3_aa: CSVEKGLDYGYTF